This TCR beta chain was profiled in a study of OX40 agonist ivuxolimab in advanced cancers. CDR1 SGHNT and CDR2 YENEEA come from the germline V gene. Germline trimming cut 5 bases from V and 5 bases from J; bases unmatched to any gene: 4. This CDR3 has 14 amino acids. Libraries were prepared by immunoSEQ multiplex PCR; TCRdb keeps only in-frame clonotypes and omits some of them. The top ten clones hold around 7.5% of a sample with around 84,000 clones, roughly 84% of them seen once. This TCR derives from an adult with an advanced solid tumor such as melanoma, head and neck, liver or kidney cancer. The sample consisted of CD4+ or CD8+ T cells sorted from blood, taken in a trial of the OX40 agonist ivuxolimab. The chain uses TRBV11-3 and TRBJ2-3; TRBD2 matches at 10 bases. The CDR3 loop reads CASSPGLAQDTQYF. As DNA, the CDR3 is TGTGCCAGCAGCCCGGGACTAGCGCAAGATACGCAGTATTTT.